This TCR beta chain came from a study of CD4+ T cells in melanoma. The sample holds one count of this clone. From germline, CDR1 is LNHDA and CDR2 SQIVND (reference sequence). The ends lost 5 bases at V and 0 bases at J; junction bases unmatched: 12. This CDR3 spans 17 amino acids. The protocol was immunoSEQ multiplex PCR, while the TCRdb copy is restricted to in-frame clones and leaves out a portion. The sample shows roughly 150,000 clones, 80% to 95% of them seen only once. This TCR derives from a human donor with melanoma. The J gene is TRBJ1-2, the V gene TRBV19; 7 nucleotides match TRBD1. CDR3 region: CASSRDSHTPANYGYTF. In nucleotides, the CDR3 is TGTGCCAGTAGTCGGGACAGCCATACACCAGCTAACTATGGCTACACCTTC.